The next 8 T cell receptor beta chains were all read from a single sample in a study of breast tumors, draining lymph nodes, adjacent tissues. From the multiplex PCR reads, TCRdb called clonotypes with MiXCR, one entry per CDR3 protein. The data hold tens of thousands of distinct CDR3 sequences, with roughly 39% observed a single time. Sequenced: breast tumor tissue. The receptors derive from a female donor with breast cancer. Some clones in this sample may be carry-over from other donors' samples.

This chain uses TRBV6-5 with TRBJ1-3; D remains unclear. Looked up from germline, CDR1 is MNHEY and CDR2 is SVGAGI. V shed 5 bases and J shed 3 bases, with 17 bases lying between them. The CDR3 contains 16 residues. The CDR3 spells CASSHEGPDFGNTIYF. CDR3 sequence (DNA): TGTGCCAGCAGTCATGAGGGCCCTGACTTTGGAAACACCATATATTTT.

About this clonotype itself: Just one base apart from a much larger clone, this may be a read error. This chain connects TRBV7-9 to TRBJ2-1; maybe TRBD2 (6 bases). CDR3 size: 15 residues. Germline V gene data show CDR1 as SEHNR and CDR2 as FQNEAQ (reference sequence). CDR3 sequence reads: CASSLYGSNYNEQLF. Written as DNA, the CDR3 is TGTGCCAGCAGCTTATACGGGAGTAATTACAATGAGCAGCTCTTC.

This chain connects TRBV2 to TRBJ1-2, with D maybe TRBD1 (5 bases). The CDR3 covers 14 residues. The germline CDR1 and CDR2 sequences are SNHLY and FYNNEI. V lost 6 bases and J lost 4, with 15 bases in between. The CDR3 DNA sequence: TGTGCCAGCAGCTCAGGGTCCGAAGGCTATGGCTACACCTTC. Protein sequence: CASSSGSEGYGYTF.

As for this clonotype: Its ends do not fully match the called genes, so a read error is possible. The V and J genes are TRBV5-5 and TRBJ2-7; TRBD2 aligns across 13 bases. The CDR3 contains 16 residues. Per the germline V gene, CDR1 is SGHKS and CDR2 is YYEKEE (reference sequence). The DNA of the CDR3 is TGTGCCACCAGCACTAGCGGGAGGGATAGCTCCTACGAGCAGTACTTC. Translated, it gives CATSTSGRDSSYEQYF.

As to this clonotype: This likely comes from a read error, as the CDR3 has no conserved phenylalanine or tryptophan at its end. V usage is TRBV20-1 and J usage is TRBJ2-1; 15 bases agree with TRBD2. The CDR3 has 17 residues. Per germline, CDR1 DFQATT and CDR2 SNEGSKA (reference sequence). The V and J ends lost 4 bases and 7 bases, in that order; junction bases with no gene match: 11. This CDR3 is CSANSGTSGGLRNEQFS. CDR3 DNA sequence: TGCAGTGCTAACTCCGGGACTAGCGGGGGGTTAAGGAATGAGCAGTTCTCC.

This clonotype is termed medium-sized. This chain connects TRBV20-1 to TRBJ2-7; TRBD2 might be the D (6 bases). CDR3 length: 14 amino acids. The V and J ends lost 4 bases and 5 bases respectively, with 18 bases between them. Germline V gives CDR1 DFQATT, CDR2 SNEGSKA (reference sequence). The CDR3 sequence: CSATNLLEGNEQYF. The CDR3 region has the DNA TGCAGTGCTACAAATTTGCTGGAGGGTAACGAGCAGTACTTC.

The chain combines TRBV12-3 or TRBV12-4 with TRBJ2-1; 9 bases are a match to TRBD2. This CDR3 contains 15 residues. With 8 bases clipped from V and 9 bases from J, the junction kept 14 bases outside the gene matches. CDR3 in amino acids: CASGPDSGRSCEQFF. DNA for the CDR3: TGTGCCAGCGGTCCCGATAGCGGGAGATCATGTGAGCAGTTCTTC.

The rearrangement joins TRBV29-1 to TRBJ2-1, with TRBD2 identical over 9 bases. CDR3 length: 12 residues. Per the germline V gene, CDR1 is SQVTM and CDR2 is ANQGSEA. V gave up 7 bases and J gave up 5 bases; unmatched junction bases: 3. CDR3 sequence: CSAGLANNEQFF. CDR3 nucleotide sequence: TGCAGCGCTGGACTAGCGAACAATGAGCAGTTCTTC.